These 26 T cell receptor beta chains were sequenced from one sample in a study of cytomegalovirus exposure and HLA in healthy donors. It was with 60 Vbeta and 13 Jbeta primers that the PCR ran. TCRdb's copy holds only in-frame clones and misses some; the assay was immunoSEQ multiplex PCR. This listing includes 120,000 to 150,000 clones. The sample comprised PBMCs. Receptor source: a woman between 18 and 29 years old in good health and CMV-seronegative.

V gene TRBV11-3 combines with J gene TRBJ1-1, with D possibly being TRBD1 (5 bases). The CDR3 contains 15 residues. Trimming shortened V by 5 bases and J by 0 bases, and 13 bases separated the two germline ends. The germline V gene has CDR1 SGHNT and CDR2 YENEEA. CDR3: CASSPGVAMNTEAFF. The CDR3 region has the DNA TGTGCCAGCAGCCCGGGGGTGGCAATGAACACTGAAGCTTTCTTT.

The rearrangement joins TRBV6-6 to TRBJ1-2, with TRBD1 as a possible D gene (5 bases). This CDR3 region has 16 residues. Between the trimmed V and J ends, which lost 7 bases and 5 bases, there was a span of 23 bases. Germline CDR1 MNHNY, CDR2 SVGAGI (reference sequence). Here the CDR3 reads CASTDGGGRLLYGYTF. The DNA for the CDR3 is TGTGCCAGCACCGACGGGGGGGGGAGGCTTCTATATGGCTACACCTTC.

The chain carries TRBV28 and TRBJ1-5; no definite D call. With 1 base removed from V and 12 bases from J, the gap between germline ends came to 10 bases. The CDR3 length is 12 residues. The germline CDR1 and CDR2 sequences are MDHEN and SYDVKM. As DNA, the CDR3 is TGTGCCAGCAGTTTATATAGCCGGGGCCAGCATTTT. Its translation is CASSLYSRGQHF.

The chain is built from TRBV13 and TRBJ2-5, with 7 bases matching TRBD1. The CDR3 sequence is 12 residues long. J was trimmed by 5 bases and V by 5 bases; bases with no gene match: 2. Germline V gene data show CDR1 as PRHDT and CDR2 as FYEKMQ (reference sequence). For the CDR3, the DNA is TGTGCCAGCAGCCAGGGGGTGGAGACCCAGTACTTC. It encodes CASSQGVETQYF. The entire variable domain, with the rest obtained from reference TRBV13 and TRBJ2-5, is as follows: AAGVIQSPRHLIKEKRETATLKCYPIPRHDTVYWYQQGPGQDPQFLISFYEKMQSDKGSIPDRFSAQQFSDYHSELNMSSLELGDSALYFCASSQGVETQYFGPGTRLLVL.

The rearrangement uses TRBV6-1 and TRBJ2-7; 14 bases are a match to TRBD2. Losses at the gene ends were 4 bases for V and 1 base for J; bases not matched to a gene: 3. The germline V gene has CDR1 MNHNS and CDR2 SASEGT. This CDR3 region has 16 residues. The CDR3: CASSAGLAGASYEQYF. The DNA for the CDR3 is TGTGCCAGCAGTGCGGGACTAGCGGGAGCATCCTACGAGCAGTACTTC.

The J gene is TRBJ2-3, the V gene TRBV7-9; 8 bases map to TRBD2. The CDR3 runs 13 residues. In germline, CDR1 is SEHNR, CDR2 FQNEAQ (reference sequence). The V and J ends lost 6 bases and 4 bases, in that order; junction bases with no gene match: 3. The CDR3 sequence is CASRAGAADTQYF. CDR3 bases: TGTGCCAGCAGAGCGGGAGCGGCAGATACGCAGTATTTT.

The gene calls are TRBV6-5 and TRBJ2-3; D gene uncertain. Deletions cut 8 bases from V and 3 bases from J, with 9 bases between. Per germline, CDR1 MNHEY and CDR2 SVGAGI. The CDR3 has 12 residues. The CDR3 region has the DNA TGTGCCAGCCCCACTATGACAGATACGCAGTATTTT. Amino acids: CASPTMTDTQYF.

The chain combines TRBV11-2 with TRBJ2-2, with 9 positions matching TRBD2. Looked up from germline, CDR1 is SGHAT and CDR2 is FQNNGV. The ends lost 4 bases at V and 5 bases at J; junction bases unmatched: 11. The CDR3 totals 17 residues. In nucleotides, the CDR3 is TGTGCCAGCAGCTCACATTTTAGCGGGAGAGATACCGGGGAGCTGTTTTTT. Protein product: CASSSHFSGRDTGELFF.

The chain combines TRBV19 with TRBJ2-7, with no clear D. Looked up from germline, CDR1 is LNHDA and CDR2 is SQIVND (reference sequence). Trimming removed 6 bases at V and 1 base at J, with 16 bases between. CDR3 length equals 15 residues. The CDR3 sequence: CASSPQSRRSYEQYF. In DNA form, the CDR3 reads TGTGCCAGTAGCCCACAGTCCCGAAGGTCCTACGAGCAGTACTTC. The full variable domain, in which reference TRBV19 and TRBJ2-7 provide the parts outside the CDR3, is DGGITQSPKYLFRKEGQNVTLSCEQNLNHDAMYWYRQDPGQGLRLIYYSQIVNDFQKGDIAEGYSVSREKKESFPLTVTSAQKNPTAFYLCASSPQSRRSYEQYFGPGTRLTVT.

The chain is built from TRBV7-9 and TRBJ2-4; D call uncertain. Trimming shortened V by 3 bases and J by 0 bases, and 9 bases separated the two germline ends. The germline gives CDR1 SEHNR, CDR2 FQNEAQ (reference sequence). This CDR3 is 15 amino acids long. Written as DNA, the CDR3 is TGTGCCAGCAGCTTCCTAGACCTAGCCAAAAACATTCAGTACTTC. This gives the protein CASSFLDLAKNIQYF.

This chain joins TRBV30 and TRBJ1-2; 7 bases fit TRBD1. The CDR3 covers 12 residues. The germline V gene encodes CDR1 GTSNPN and CDR2 SVGIG (reference sequence). The ends lost 0 bases at V and 11 bases at J; junction bases unmatched: 6. The CDR3 protein is CAWSVLAGGYTF. The DNA of the CDR3 is TGTGCCTGGAGTGTATTGGCAGGGGGATACACCTTC.

The chain employs TRBV7-3 and TRBJ2-3, with D maybe TRBD1 (5 bases). This CDR3 contains 14 residues. V lost 5 bases and J lost 4, with 13 bases in between. The V gene's germline CDR1 is SGHTA and CDR2 FQGTGA. CDR3 loop: CASSPSRGSDTQYF. CDR3 nucleotide sequence: TGTGCCAGCAGCCCCTCAAGGGGCTCAGATACGCAGTATTTT.

The chain carries TRBV28 and TRBJ2-6, with 10 bases matching TRBD1. The CDR3 extends over 20 amino acids. V was pared by 5 bases and J by 0 bases, with 13 bases of the junction left unmatched. Looked up from germline, CDR1 is MDHEN and CDR2 is SYDVKM. This CDR3 is CASSPPGTGDLLSGANVLTF. DNA of the CDR3: TGTGCCAGCAGTCCCCCCGGGACAGGGGACCTCCTCTCTGGGGCCAACGTCCTGACTTTC.

This rearrangement joins TRBV25-1 to TRBJ2-5; TRBD1 matches 7 bases. Germline CDR1 and CDR2: MGHDK and SYGVNS. This CDR3 is 14 amino acids long. V gave up 6 bases and J gave up 5 bases; unmatched junction bases: 9. The CDR3 coding sequence is TGTGCCAGCAGCCCGAGAGGGGGCGCGGAGACCCAGTACTTC. Protein sequence: CASSPRGGAETQYF. Drawing the rest from reference TRBV25-1 and TRBJ2-5, the complete variable domain is EADIYQTPRYLVIGTGKKITLECSQTMGHDKMYWYQQDPGMELHLIHYSYGVNSTEKGDLSSESTVSRIRTEHFPLTLESARPSHTSQYLCASSPRGGAETQYFGPGTRLLVL.

This chain links TRBV27 with TRBJ2-7, with TRBD1 as a possible D gene (6 bases). This CDR3 is built from 15 residues. CDR1 and CDR2 (germline): MNHEY, SMNVEV (reference sequence). V lost 4 bases, J lost 0 bases, and 13 bases lay in between. The CDR3 bases are TGTGCCAGCAGTTGGGCAGGGGCTGGCTCCTACGAGCAGTACTTC. Amino acid sequence: CASSWAGAGSYEQYF.

The rearrangement joins TRBV30 to TRBJ1-2; possible D gene TRBD1, 6 bases. Per the germline V gene, CDR1 is GTSNPN and CDR2 is SVGIG (reference sequence). V was cut by 4 bases and J by 8 bases, with 11 bases left in between. The CDR3 extends over 11 amino acids. Here the CDR3 DNA reads TGTGCCTGGAACGGGGGGGCAGGCTACACCTTC. Translated, it gives CAWNGGAGYTF.

This CDR3 is CASLPGTWNTEAFF. The CDR3 DNA reads as TGTGCCAGCTTACCGGGGACATGGAACACTGAAGCTTTCTTT. The chain joins TRBV18 to TRBJ1-1; D is possibly TRBD1 (6 bases). Germline values: CDR1 KGHSH, CDR2 LQKENI. The ends were cut back, 7 bases at V and 1 base at J, with 13 bases in the middle. The CDR3 totals 14 residues.

The V call is TRBV9, the J call TRBJ2-3, with 8 bases matching TRBD2. This CDR3 has 17 residues. In germline, CDR1 is SGDLS, CDR2 YYNGEE. V shed 0 bases, J shed 2 bases, and the junction held 8 bases outside the gene matches. The CDR3 nucleotides are TGTGCCAGCAGCGTAGAGGAGGGACTAGTGCCCACAGATACGCAGTATTTT. Translation: CASSVEEGLVPTDTQYF.

Concerning this clone: Other DNA sequences from this sample encode an identical CDR3 as well. The J gene is TRBJ1-2, the V gene TRBV19; D gene uncertain. Deletions cut 5 bases from V and 5 bases from J, with 6 bases between. Germline V gene lookup returns CDR1 LNHDA and CDR2 SQIVND (reference sequence). This CDR3 is built from 11 residues. CDR3 in DNA: TGTGCCAGTAGTTCCGGTTATGGCTACACCTTC. It translates to CASSSGYGYTF.

The chain is built from TRBV9 and TRBJ2-3; 7 bases agree with TRBD2. V shed 0 bases, J shed 5 bases, and the junction held 3 bases outside the gene matches. Germline loops: CDR1 SGDLS, CDR2 YYNGEE. This CDR3 has 14 residues. This CDR3 is CASSVGLAGDTQYF. The DNA of the CDR3 is TGTGCCAGCAGCGTAGGACTAGCCGGAGATACGCAGTATTTT.

This sequence joins TRBV29-1 and TRBJ2-2; tentative D call: TRBD1 (6 bases). Germline V CDR1 and CDR2: SQVTM, ANQGSEA. The CDR3 spans 15 residues. V gave up 6 bases and J gave up 6 bases, with 20 bases separating them. CDR3 in amino acids: CSVSSRGTGSGELFF. CDR3 bases: TGCAGCGTCTCATCTAGGGGCACAGGGTCCGGGGAGCTGTTTTTT.

This chain uses TRBV6-5 with TRBJ1-5; perhaps TRBD1 as D (5 bases). Deletions cut 2 bases from V and 7 bases from J, with 12 bases between. There are 14 residues in the CDR3. Germline V gene sequence: CDR1 MNHEY, CDR2 SVGAGI. For the CDR3, the DNA is TGTGCCAGCAGTTACGGGGGGAGCAGCCAGCCCCAGCATTTT. This encodes CASSYGGSSQPQHF.

V gene TRBV11-3 combines with J gene TRBJ1-5, with 7 bases fitting TRBD1. The CDR3 covers 14 residues. From germline, CDR1 is SGHNT and CDR2 YENEEA. The junction had 8 bases not matched to a gene; V was cut back by 5 bases and J by 7 bases. CDR3 in amino acids: CASSRDSQGQPQHF. CDR3 sequence (DNA): TGTGCCAGCAGCCGGGACAGCCAAGGACAGCCCCAGCATTTT.

The rearrangement links TRBV27 to TRBJ2-1, with 11 nucleotides matching TRBD2. CDR3 length: 16 amino acids. Germline V CDR1 and CDR2: MNHEY, SMNVEV (reference sequence). V lost 1 base and J lost 5; bases outside the gene matches: 4. CDR3 nucleotide sequence: TGTGCCAGCAGTTTATTGGGACTAGCGGAAAACAATGAGCAGTTCTTC. Amino acid sequence: CASSLLGLAENNEQFF.

The chain employs TRBV2 and TRBJ1-5, with 8 bases aligning to TRBD1. Germline V CDR1 and CDR2: SNHLY, FYNNEI. Unmatched junction bases numbered 4, after V lost 5 bases and J lost 4 bases. The CDR3 has 14 amino acids. DNA for the CDR3: TGTGCCAGCAGTCAAACAGGGGGTAATCAGCCCCAGCATTTT. Amino acids: CASSQTGGNQPQHF.

This chain joins TRBV5-1 and TRBJ2-3; tentatively, D is TRBD1 (6 bases). Trimming left V 4 bases short and J 2 bases short, with 11 bases between. CDR1 is SGHRS, CDR2 YFSETQ, per germline. The CDR3 has 14 residues. This CDR3 is CASSVGQPTDTQYF. The CDR3 region has the DNA TGCGCCAGCAGCGTCGGACAGCCCACAGATACGCAGTATTTT.